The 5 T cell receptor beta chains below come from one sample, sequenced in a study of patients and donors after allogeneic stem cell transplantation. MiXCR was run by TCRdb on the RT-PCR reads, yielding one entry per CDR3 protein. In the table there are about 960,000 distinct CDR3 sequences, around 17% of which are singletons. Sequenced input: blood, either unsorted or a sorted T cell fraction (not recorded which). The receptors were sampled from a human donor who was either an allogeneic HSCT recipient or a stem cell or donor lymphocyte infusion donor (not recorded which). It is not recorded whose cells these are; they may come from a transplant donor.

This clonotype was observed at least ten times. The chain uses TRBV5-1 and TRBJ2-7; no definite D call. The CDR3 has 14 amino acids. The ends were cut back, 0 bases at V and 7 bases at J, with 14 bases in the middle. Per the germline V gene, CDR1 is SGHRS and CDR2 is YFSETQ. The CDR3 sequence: CASSLGQALGEQYF. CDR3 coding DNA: TGCGCCAGCAGCTTGGGGCAGGCCTTAGGAGAGCAGTACTTC.

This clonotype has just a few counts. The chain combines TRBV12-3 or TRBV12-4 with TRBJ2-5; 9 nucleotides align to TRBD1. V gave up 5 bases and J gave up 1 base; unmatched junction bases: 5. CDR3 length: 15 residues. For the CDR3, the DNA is TGTGCCAGCAGTCCTTGGGACAGGGTCCAAGAGACCCAGTACTTC. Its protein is CASSPWDRVQETQYF.

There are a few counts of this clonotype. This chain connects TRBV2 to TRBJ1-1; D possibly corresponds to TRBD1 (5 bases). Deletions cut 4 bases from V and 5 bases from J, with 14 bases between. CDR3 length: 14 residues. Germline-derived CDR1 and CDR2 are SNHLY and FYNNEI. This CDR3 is CASSADGGWTEAFF. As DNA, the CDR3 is TGTGCCAGCAGTGCAGACGGGGGTTGGACTGAAGCTTTCTTT.

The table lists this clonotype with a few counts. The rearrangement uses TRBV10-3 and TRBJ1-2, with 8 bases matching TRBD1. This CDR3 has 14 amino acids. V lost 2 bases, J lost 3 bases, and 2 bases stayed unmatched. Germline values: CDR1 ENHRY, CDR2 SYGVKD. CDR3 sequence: CAISEDRGYYGYTF. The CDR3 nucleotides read TGTGCCATCAGTGAGGACAGGGGTTACTATGGCTACACCTTC.

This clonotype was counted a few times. The CDR3: CAISEKGEAFF. CDR3 nucleotide sequence: TGTGCCATCAGTGAGAAGGGTGAAGCTTTCTTT. This chain uses TRBV10-3 with TRBJ1-1, with D unclear. Trimming took 2 bases from V and 7 from J, leaving 5 bases between them. The CDR3 totals 11 residues. Germline assignment: CDR1 ENHRY and CDR2 SYGVKD.